The 29 T cell receptor beta chains below all came from one sample that was sequenced in a study of cytomegalovirus exposure and HLA in healthy donors. PCR amplification relied on 60 Vbeta primers (plus 13 Jbeta primers). Using immunoSEQ multiplex PCR, the repertoire was profiled, and TCRdb retains in-frame clones only, with some absent. The sample includes about 89,000 clones, around four fifths seen only once; the top ten take around 1.4%. The sample was PBMCs. These receptors originate from a male donor in good health and CMV-seronegative.

This clone appeared once. J is TRBJ2-7 and V is TRBV7-9, with D possibly matching TRBD1 (6 bases). Trimming pared 1 base from V and 6 bases from J, leaving 16 bases between. The length of the CDR3 is 15 residues. Germline-derived CDR1 and CDR2 are SEHNR and FQNEAQ (reference sequence). The CDR3 is CASSLVGTQIGEQYF. The CDR3, as DNA: TGTGCCAGCAGCTTAGTGGGGACACAAATCGGCGAGCAGTACTTC. The full variable domain, rest sourced from reference TRBV7-9 and TRBJ2-7, is DTGVSQNPRHKITKRGQNVTFRCDPISEHNRLYWYRQTLGQGPEFLTYFQNEAQLEKSRLLSDRFSAERPKGSFSTLEIQRTEQGDSAMYLCASSLVGTQIGEQYFGPGTRLTVT.

J is TRBJ2-5 and V is TRBV5-1; 13 bases match TRBD2. J lost 4 bases, V lost 4 bases, and 10 bases had no gene match. Germline V gene lookup returns CDR1 SGHRS and CDR2 YFSETQ. This CDR3 comprises 17 residues. The CDR3 region is CASSAGLAGARRETQYF. The DNA of the CDR3 is TGCGCCAGCAGCGCTGGACTAGCGGGAGCACGCCGAGAGACCCAGTACTTC.

As to this clone: One end of the junction is discordant with germline, which a read error may explain. V and J are TRBV5-6 and TRBJ1-5; 7 positions agree with TRBD1. Looked up from germline, CDR1 is SGHDT and CDR2 is YYEEEE. This CDR3 is built from 16 residues. The CDR3 DNA reads TGTGCCGGCAGCCGACAGGGAGAGTATAGCAATCAGCCCCAGCATTTT. Translated: CAGSRQGEYSNQPQHF. Full variable domain (remainder filled in from reference TRBV5-6 and TRBJ1-5): DAGVTQSPTHLIKTRGQQVTLRCSPKSGHDTVSWYQQALGQGPQFIFQYYEEEERQRGNFPDRFSGHQFPNYSSELNVNALLLGDSALYLCAGSRQGEYSNQPQHFGDGTRLSIL.

V usage is TRBV10-3 and J usage is TRBJ2-2; TRBD1 matches at 7 bases. Trimming cost V 6 bases and J 6 bases; bases outside gene matches: 10. Germline values: CDR1 ENHRY, CDR2 SYGVKD. The CDR3 covers 15 residues. The DNA for the CDR3 is TGTGCCATCAGCTTGACAGGGCAGGGGCCCGGGGAGCTGTTTTTT. This encodes CAISLTGQGPGELFF.

This chain uses TRBV4-1 with TRBJ1-1, with D unclear. CDR3 size: 16 residues. V was cut by 10 bases and J by 10 bases, with 31 bases left in between. Germline V gene lookup returns CDR1 MGHRA and CDR2 YSYEKL. CDR3 amino acids: CANPLSRRSSPEGAFF. CDR3 DNA: TGCGCCAACCCCCTATCACGCAGGTCTTCTCCGGAAGGAGCTTTCTTT.

The gene calls are TRBV9 and TRBJ1-3, with D maybe TRBD1 (6 bases). This CDR3 region has 15 residues. Germline loops: CDR1 SGDLS, CDR2 YYNGEE. Trimming removed 3 bases from V and 3 bases from J, with 13 bases in between. The CDR3 region has the DNA TGTGCCAGCAGCGCACAGGGAATAGGTGGAAACACCATATATTTT. It yields the protein CASSAQGIGGNTIYF.

The chain carries TRBV9 and TRBJ2-1; TRBD2 matches 11 bases. Unmatched junction bases numbered 10, after V lost 1 base and J lost 7 bases. The length of the CDR3 is 17 residues. In germline, CDR1 is SGDLS, CDR2 YYNGEE. CDR3 sequence reads: CASSVNLAGGAGNEQFF. The DNA for the CDR3 is TGTGCCAGCAGCGTAAATCTAGCGGGAGGAGCGGGGAATGAGCAGTTCTTC.

To note about this clone: An end of the junction differs from the germline gene, which may be a read error. The chain combines TRBV7-7 with TRBJ2-2; D possibly corresponds to TRBD1 (5 bases). This CDR3 comprises 16 residues. Germline V gives CDR1 SSHAT, CDR2 FNYEAQ (reference sequence). The CDR3 loop reads CASSLEDIPNTGELFF. The CDR3 bases are TGTGCTAGCAGCTTAGAGGACATACCGAACACCGGGGAGCTGTTTTTT. The whole variable domain, remainder taken from reference TRBV7-7 and TRBJ2-2, is GAGVSQSPRYKVTKRGQDVTLRCDPISSHATLYWYQQALGQGPEFLTYFNYEAQPDKSGLPSDRFSAERPEGSISTLTIQRTEQRDSAMYRCASSLEDIPNTGELFFGEGSRLTVL.

The gene calls are TRBV2 and TRBJ1-3; D is uncertain. Trimming cost V 3 bases and J 2 bases, with 11 bases left between them. The germline gives CDR1 SNHLY, CDR2 FYNNEI. The CDR3 is 15 residues long. This chain's CDR3 is CASSEFEGAGNTIYF. The CDR3 DNA reads as TGTGCCAGCAGTGAGTTTGAGGGTGCTGGAAACACCATATATTTT.

The genes are TRBV6-1 and TRBJ1-1; 8 bases are a match to TRBD1. The CDR3 is 14 residues long. The V gene's germline CDR1 is MNHNS and CDR2 SASEGT. V shed 3 bases, J shed 5 bases, and the junction held 5 bases outside the gene matches. The CDR3 loop is CASSDEYRGTEAFF. As DNA, the CDR3 is TGTGCCAGCAGTGACGAGTACAGGGGGACTGAAGCTTTCTTT.

The V and J genes are TRBV30 and TRBJ2-7, with D perhaps matching TRBD1 (6 bases). Germline V lookup: CDR1 GTSNPN, CDR2 SVGIG (reference sequence). This CDR3 is built from 12 residues. With 8 bases removed from V and 5 bases from J, the gap between germline ends came to 16 bases. CDR3 in DNA: TGTGCCACTTCCTGGGGGCAGAACGAGCAGTACTTC. This codes for CATSWGQNEQYF.

This clone was seen more than once but under ten times. The rearrangement joins TRBV5-6 to TRBJ2-4; D call uncertain. This CDR3 is 16 amino acids long. Germline-derived CDR1 and CDR2 are SGHDT and YYEEEE. V shed 0 bases and J shed 7 bases, with 17 bases lying between them. CDR3 nucleotides: TGTGCCAGCAGCTTGGCCGCAACGTCGCCTGCGAACATTCAGTACTTC. It encodes CASSLAATSPANIQYF.

As DNA, the CDR3 is TGTGCCTCGCTCGGGGACAGGGGAGGAAGGACTGAAGCTTTCTTT. Translated: CASLGDRGGRTEAFF. The gene calls are TRBV19 and TRBJ1-1; 10 bases align to TRBD1. V shed 11 bases, J shed 5 bases, and the junction held 14 bases outside the gene matches. Germline V gene sequence: CDR1 LNHDA, CDR2 SQIVND (reference sequence). The CDR3 is 15 residues long.

The chain couples TRBV28 to TRBJ2-3; D gene unclear. The CDR3 covers 12 residues. The V end lost 4 bases, the J end lost 4 bases, and 6 bases lay between the germline ends. Germline V gene data show CDR1 as MDHEN and CDR2 as SYDVKM. For the CDR3, the DNA is TGTGCCAGCAGTTCCCGTTCAGATACGCAGTATTTT. It translates to CASSSRSDTQYF.

The chain carries TRBV28 and TRBJ1-1; no definite D call. The V gene lost 3 bases and the J gene lost 7 bases, with 12 bases spanning the gap. The CDR3 has 13 amino acids. CDR1 is MDHEN, CDR2 SYDVKM, per germline. CDR3 DNA: TGTGCCAGCAGTTTTGTGGGTCGGGGTGAAGCTTTCTTT. Amino acids: CASSFVGRGEAFF.

This CDR3 is CATAGGLSYEQYF. The DNA for the CDR3 is TGTGCCACGGCTGGGGGGTTGTCCTACGAGCAGTACTTC. The rearrangement links TRBV28 to TRBJ2-7; a weak D match, TRBD2 (6 bases). This CDR3 spans 13 amino acids. The germline gives CDR1 MDHEN, CDR2 SYDVKM. The V end lost 10 bases, the J end lost 1 base, and 14 bases lay between the germline ends.

This clone was detected once. The rearrangement links TRBV5-1 to TRBJ2-7, with 11 bases identical to TRBD1. Per germline, CDR1 SGHRS and CDR2 YFSETQ. Trimming at V came to 1 base and at J to 0 bases, leaving 6 bases not matched to a gene. The CDR3 extends over 17 amino acids. The CDR3 is CASSLPGTGGFSYEQYF. The CDR3 nucleotides are TGCGCCAGCAGCTTGCCCGGGACAGGGGGTTTCTCCTACGAGCAGTACTTC.

The chain is built from TRBV5-6 and TRBJ2-5; 8 nucleotides agree with TRBD1. J was trimmed by 5 bases and V by 3 bases; bases with no gene match: 3. The V gene's germline CDR1 is SGHDT and CDR2 YYEEEE. This CDR3 comprises 13 residues. The chain's CDR3 is CASSSHRGETQYF. DNA for the CDR3: TGTGCCAGCAGCTCCCACAGGGGGGAGACCCAGTACTTC.

This chain joins TRBV10-3 and TRBJ1-6; D is perhaps TRBD1 (6 bases). V lost 3 bases, J lost 10 bases, and 16 bases lay in between. The CDR3 has 15 residues. The V gene's germline CDR1 is ENHRY and CDR2 SYGVKD. CDR3 protein: CAISDPTGKGSPLHF. The CDR3 coding sequence is TGTGCCATCAGTGACCCAACAGGGAAAGGATCACCCCTCCACTTT.

The chain employs TRBV7-3 and TRBJ1-2; weak D call: TRBD1 (5 bases). V was cut by 5 bases and J by 0 bases, with 7 bases left in between. This CDR3 comprises 13 residues. Germline lookup yields CDR1 SGHTA and CDR2 FQGTGA. The CDR3 loop is CASSEGANYGYTF. The CDR3 bases are TGTGCCAGCAGCGAAGGGGCTAACTATGGCTACACCTTC.

The V gene is TRBV29-1, the J gene TRBJ1-4; the match to TRBD1 covers 9 bases. Germline CDR1 SQVTM, CDR2 ANQGSEA. CDR3 length equals 13 residues. The junction had 5 bases not matched to a gene; V was cut back by 5 bases and J by 7 bases. The DNA for the CDR3 is TGCAGCGTTCCGGGACAGGGATCTGAAAAACTGTTTTTT. Its protein product is CSVPGQGSEKLFF.

The chain joins TRBV19 to TRBJ2-7; D is perhaps TRBD2 (6 bases). Germline V lookup: CDR1 LNHDA, CDR2 SQIVND (reference sequence). This CDR3 has 16 amino acids. The V and J ends lost 3 bases and 2 bases respectively, with 17 bases between them. The CDR3 DNA reads TGTGCCAGTAGTATTACGGGGGACGGTTTTACCTACGAGCAGTACTTC. This encodes CASSITGDGFTYEQYF.

This clone occurred a few times. The V and J genes are TRBV5-1 and TRBJ1-2; 7 nucleotides line up with TRBD1. V lost 3 bases, J lost 6 bases, and 2 bases stayed unmatched. Germline V lookup: CDR1 SGHRS, CDR2 YFSETQ. The CDR3 spans 12 residues. CDR3 nucleotides: TGCGCCAGCAGCTCAGGGGGGAATGGCTACACCTTC. Protein: CASSSGGNGYTF.

This chain uses TRBV5-1 with TRBJ2-3; 8 nucleotides agree with TRBD2. The length of the CDR3 is 16 residues. With V trimmed by 6 bases and J by 5 bases, 14 bases remained unmatched. The germline V gene encodes CDR1 SGHRS and CDR2 YFSETQ. The CDR3 loop is CASTSGAGALGDTQYF. The CDR3 DNA is TGCGCCAGCACCTCCGGAGCGGGAGCGCTCGGAGATACGCAGTATTTT.

The genes are TRBV5-1 and TRBJ1-2; D call uncertain. Germline V gene lookup returns CDR1 SGHRS and CDR2 YFSETQ. This CDR3 contains 15 residues. V was pared by 1 base and J by 0 bases, with 10 bases between. The CDR3 DNA sequence: TGCGCCAGCAGCTTGTCCTTGGAGTCTAACTATGGCTACACCTTC. This codes for CASSLSLESNYGYTF.

The rearrangement links TRBV5-1 to TRBJ1-1; the D is unclear. The CDR3 runs 15 residues. Germline V lookup: CDR1 SGHRS, CDR2 YFSETQ. Trimming took 1 base from V and 1 from J, leaving 11 bases between them. CDR3 protein: CASSLMTSQNTEAFF. As DNA, the CDR3 is TGCGCCAGCAGCTTGATGACATCCCAGAACACTGAAGCTTTCTTT.

The rearrangement uses TRBV6-5 and TRBJ2-2; D possibly corresponds to TRBD1 (6 bases). The length of the CDR3 is 13 residues. The germline V and J ends were trimmed by 0 bases and 7 bases, with 6 bases remaining between them. CDR1 is MNHEY, CDR2 SVGAGI, per germline. The CDR3 region is CASSYSTGGELFF. In nucleotides, the CDR3 is TGTGCCAGCAGTTACTCGACAGGCGGGGAGCTGTTTTTT.

The CDR3 nucleotides read TGTGCCAGTAGCTCGACCACAGGGGGTTCTCAGCCCCAGCATTTT. Protein sequence: CASSSTTGGSQPQHF. V usage is TRBV19 and J usage is TRBJ1-5, with 8 bases identical to TRBD1. The CDR3 sequence is 15 residues long. J was trimmed by 6 bases and V by 6 bases; bases with no gene match: 10. The germline V gene encodes CDR1 LNHDA and CDR2 SQIVND (reference sequence).

In this sample, this clone turned up once. The gene calls are TRBV7-2 and TRBJ2-1, with D possibly matching TRBD1 (6 bases). In germline, CDR1 is SGHTA, CDR2 FQGNSA. This CDR3 has 17 residues. Trimming shortened V by 0 bases and J by 0 bases, and 12 bases separated the two germline ends. Here the CDR3 reads CASSLAPRTASYNEQFF. The DNA of the CDR3 is TGTGCCAGCAGCTTAGCGCCCCGGACAGCCTCCTACAATGAGCAGTTCTTC. The whole variable domain, filled in from reference TRBV7-2 and TRBJ2-1, reads GAGVSQSPSNKVTEKGKDVELRCDPISGHTALYWYRQSLGQGLEFLIYFQGNSAPDKSGLPSDRFSAERTGGSVSTLTIQRTQQEDSAVYLCASSLAPRTASYNEQFFGPGTRLTVL.